This TCR beta chain appears in the sequencing data of a study of tumor-infiltrating lymphocytes in primary liver carcinoma. Across the study: Patients were men and women aged 30 to 69 years.

Total RNA (roughly 530 ng) served as template for TCR beta cDNA synthesis primed by a constant-region primer. Slightly modified ARM-PCR, run as three nested multiplex PCR rounds, produced the TCR beta libraries. Forward primers for TRBV1-TRBV30 and a C-beta reverse primer served the first two PCR rounds, at roughly 10 cycles each. TCRdb reanalysed the multiplex PCR reads using MiXCR and keeps one entry per CDR3 protein. Here the sample spans 330,000 or so distinct CDR3 sequences, about two thirds being singletons. Study-wide findings and caveats: Tumor-adjacent and tumor-blood pairs shared less of their repertoires than tumor region pairs shared. Compared with blood, tumor repertoires held significantly more in their top 250 clones.

The CDR3 spans 18 residues. V dropped 2 bases and J dropped 3; count of bases not matched to a gene: 13. The germline gives CDR1 SGHAT, CDR2 FQNNGV. Germline DNA was extracted alongside blood RNA, which was obtained from unsorted whole blood. In its sample, this clonotype was seen many times. Antigen: not known. The receptor was isolated from a man aged 35 to 55 with primary liver carcinoma and hepatitis B virus infection. The sequenced material came from peripheral blood. The V and J genes are TRBV11-2 and TRBJ2-7; 10 nucleotides agree with TRBD1. CDR3 sequence reads: CASSLNPRQGASVYEQYF. CDR3 coding DNA: TGTGCCAGCAGCTTAAACCCCAGACAGGGGGCGTCGGTCTACGAGCAGTACTTC.